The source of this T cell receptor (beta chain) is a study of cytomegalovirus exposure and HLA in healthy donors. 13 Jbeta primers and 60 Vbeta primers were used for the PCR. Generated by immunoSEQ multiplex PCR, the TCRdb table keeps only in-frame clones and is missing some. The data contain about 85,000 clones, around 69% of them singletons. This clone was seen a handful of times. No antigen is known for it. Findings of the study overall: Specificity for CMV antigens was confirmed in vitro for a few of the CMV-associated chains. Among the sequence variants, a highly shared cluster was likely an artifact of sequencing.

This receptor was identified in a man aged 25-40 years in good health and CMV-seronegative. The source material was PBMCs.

The CDR3 reads CASSPGIYSADTQYF. CDR3 nucleotide sequence: TGTGCCAGCAGCCCAGGGATTTATTCAGCAGATACGCAGTATTTT. The chain is built from TRBV11-2 and TRBJ2-3; possibly TRBD1 for D (5 bases). Germline V CDR1 and CDR2: SGHAT, FQNNGV. The CDR3 totals 15 residues. Trimming cost V 5 bases and J 4 bases, with 16 bases left between them.